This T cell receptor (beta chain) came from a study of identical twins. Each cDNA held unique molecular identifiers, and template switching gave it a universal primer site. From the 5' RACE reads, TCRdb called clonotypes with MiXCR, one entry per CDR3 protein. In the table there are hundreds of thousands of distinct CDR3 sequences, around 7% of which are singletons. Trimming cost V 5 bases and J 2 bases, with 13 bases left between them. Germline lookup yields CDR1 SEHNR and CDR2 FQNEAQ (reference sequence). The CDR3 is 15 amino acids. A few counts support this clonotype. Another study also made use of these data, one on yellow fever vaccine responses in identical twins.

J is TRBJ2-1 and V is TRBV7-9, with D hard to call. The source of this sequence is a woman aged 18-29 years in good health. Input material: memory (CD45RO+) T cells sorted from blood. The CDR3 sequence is CASSRFGSPYNEQFF. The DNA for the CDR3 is TGTGCCAGCAGCCGATTCGGGTCTCCCTACAATGAGCAGTTCTTC.